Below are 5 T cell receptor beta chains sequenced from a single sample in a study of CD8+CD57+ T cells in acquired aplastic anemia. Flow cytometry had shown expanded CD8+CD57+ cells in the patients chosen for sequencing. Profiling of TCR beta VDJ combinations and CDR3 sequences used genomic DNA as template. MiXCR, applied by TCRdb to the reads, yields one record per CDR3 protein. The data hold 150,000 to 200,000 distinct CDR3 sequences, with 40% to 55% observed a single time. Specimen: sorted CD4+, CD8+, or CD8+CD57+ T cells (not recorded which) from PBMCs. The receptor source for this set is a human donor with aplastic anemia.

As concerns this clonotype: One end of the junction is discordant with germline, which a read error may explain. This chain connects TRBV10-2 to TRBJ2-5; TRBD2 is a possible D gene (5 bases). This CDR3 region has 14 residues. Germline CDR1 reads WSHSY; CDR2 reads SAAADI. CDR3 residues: CASSEPGLQETRYF. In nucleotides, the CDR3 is TGCGCCAGCAGTGAGCCTGGACTCCAAGAGACCCGGTACTTC.

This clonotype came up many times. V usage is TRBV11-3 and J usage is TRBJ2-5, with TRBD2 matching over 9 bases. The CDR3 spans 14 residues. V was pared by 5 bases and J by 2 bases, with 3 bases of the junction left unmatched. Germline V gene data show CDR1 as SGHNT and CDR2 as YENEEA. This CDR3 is CASSLSGGQETQYF. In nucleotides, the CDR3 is TGTGCCAGCAGCCTTAGCGGGGGACAAGAGACCCAGTACTTC.

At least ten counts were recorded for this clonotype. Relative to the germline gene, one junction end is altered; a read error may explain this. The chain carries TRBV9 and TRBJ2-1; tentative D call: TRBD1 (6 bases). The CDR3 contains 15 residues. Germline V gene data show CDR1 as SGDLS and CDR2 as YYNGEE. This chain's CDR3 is CASSVGGDLGFEQFF. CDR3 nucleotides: TGTGCCAGTAGCGTAGGGGGAGACCTGGGTTTTGAGCAGTTCTTC.

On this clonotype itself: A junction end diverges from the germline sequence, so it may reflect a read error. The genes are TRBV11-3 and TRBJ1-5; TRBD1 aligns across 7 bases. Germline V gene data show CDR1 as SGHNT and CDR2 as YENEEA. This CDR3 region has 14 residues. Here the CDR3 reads CASRGTASNQPQHF. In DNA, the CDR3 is TGTGCCAGCAGGGGGACAGCCAGCAATCAGCCGCAGCATTTT.

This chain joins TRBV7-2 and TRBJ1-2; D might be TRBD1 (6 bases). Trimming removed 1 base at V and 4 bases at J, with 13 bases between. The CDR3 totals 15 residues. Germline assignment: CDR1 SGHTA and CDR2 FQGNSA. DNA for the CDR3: TGTGCCAGCAGCTTAGTTATGTGGGACACCTATGGCTACACCTTC. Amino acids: CASSLVMWDTYGYTF.